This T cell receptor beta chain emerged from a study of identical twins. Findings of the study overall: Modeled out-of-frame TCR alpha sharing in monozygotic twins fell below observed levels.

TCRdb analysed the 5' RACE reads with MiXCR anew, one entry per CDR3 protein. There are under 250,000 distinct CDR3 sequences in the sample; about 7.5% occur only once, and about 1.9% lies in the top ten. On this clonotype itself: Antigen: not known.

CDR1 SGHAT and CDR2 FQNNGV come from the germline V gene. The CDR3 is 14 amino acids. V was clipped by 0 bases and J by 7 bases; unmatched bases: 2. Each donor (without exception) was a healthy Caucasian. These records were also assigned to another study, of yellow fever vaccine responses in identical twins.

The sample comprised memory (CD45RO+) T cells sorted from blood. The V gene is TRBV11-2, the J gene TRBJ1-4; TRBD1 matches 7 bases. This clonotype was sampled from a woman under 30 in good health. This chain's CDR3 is CASSLEGGREKLFF. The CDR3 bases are TGTGCCAGCAGCTTAGAAGGGGGCCGTGAAAAACTGTTTTTT. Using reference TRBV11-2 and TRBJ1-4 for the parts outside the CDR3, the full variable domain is EAGVAQSPRYKIIEKRQSVAFWCNPISGHATLYWYQQILGQGPKLLIQFQNNGVVDDSQLPKDRFSAERLKGVDSTLKIQPAKLEDSAVYLCASSLEGGREKLFFGSGTQLSVL.